The subject of this entry is one TCR beta chain. Its antigen is undetermined. The data were produced by immunoSEQ multiplex PCR, yet TCRdb's version contains in-frame clones alone and is incomplete. Among over a million clones, about 80% were seen once, and the ten largest hold roughly 0.65%. The data were taken from a study of shared clonotypes between healthy human individuals. Study-level points and caveats: Clonotypes which were not shared had lower generation probabilities than clonotypes that all four donors shared.

The sequenced sample was memory CD4+ T cells from PBMCs. The subset denotes: CD45RA-negative fraction. This clonotype originated in a man aged 18-30 years in good health. Some clones in this sample may be carry-over from other donors' samples.

For the CDR3, the DNA is TGCGCCAGCAGCCGAGGGCCCCAAGGAAATACGCAGTATTTT. Translated: CASSRGPQGNTQYF. This chain links TRBV5-1 with TRBJ2-3, with a tentative D call TRBD2 (5 bases). V was shortened by 4 bases and J by 7 bases, with 16 bases between the two germline ends. This CDR3 region has 14 residues. CDR1 SGHRS and CDR2 YFSETQ come from the germline V gene.